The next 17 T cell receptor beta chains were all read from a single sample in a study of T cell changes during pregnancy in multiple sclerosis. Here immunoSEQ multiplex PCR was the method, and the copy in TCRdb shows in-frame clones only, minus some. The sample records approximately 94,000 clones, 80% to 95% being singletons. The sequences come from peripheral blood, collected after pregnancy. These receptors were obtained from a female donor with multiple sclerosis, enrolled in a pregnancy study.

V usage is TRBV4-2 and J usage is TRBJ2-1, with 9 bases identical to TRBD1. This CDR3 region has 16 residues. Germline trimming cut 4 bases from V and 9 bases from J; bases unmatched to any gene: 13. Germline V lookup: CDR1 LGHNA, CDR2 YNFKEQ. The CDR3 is CASSPSAGQGRGEQFF. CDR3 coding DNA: TGTGCCAGCAGCCCCTCCGCGGGACAGGGAAGAGGTGAGCAGTTCTTC.

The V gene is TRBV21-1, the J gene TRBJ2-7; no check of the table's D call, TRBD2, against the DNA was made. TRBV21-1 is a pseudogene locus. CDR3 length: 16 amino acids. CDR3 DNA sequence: TGTGCCAGCAGCATTCGGTGGCTGGCGGGCAACTACGAGCAGTACTTC. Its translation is CASSIRWLAGNYEQYF.

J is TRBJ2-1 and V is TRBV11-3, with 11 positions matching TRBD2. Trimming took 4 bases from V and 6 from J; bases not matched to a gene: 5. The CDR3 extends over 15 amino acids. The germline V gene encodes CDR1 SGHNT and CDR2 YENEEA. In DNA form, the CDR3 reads TGTGCCAGCAGCTATACTAGCGGGAGATTCAATGAGCAGTTCTTC. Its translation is CASSYTSGRFNEQFF. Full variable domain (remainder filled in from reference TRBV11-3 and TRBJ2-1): EAGVVQSPRYKIIEKKQPVAFWCNPISGHNTLYWYLQNLGQGPELLIRYENEEAVDDSQLPKDRFSAERLKGVDSTLKIQPAELGDSAVYLCASSYTSGRFNEQFFGPGTRLTVL.

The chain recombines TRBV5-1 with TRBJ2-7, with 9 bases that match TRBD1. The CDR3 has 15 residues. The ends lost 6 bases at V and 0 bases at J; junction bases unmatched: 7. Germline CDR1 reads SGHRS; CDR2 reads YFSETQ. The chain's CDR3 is CASTRDRGNSYEQYF. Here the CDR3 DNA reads TGCGCCAGCACCCGAGACAGGGGGAACTCCTACGAGCAGTACTTC. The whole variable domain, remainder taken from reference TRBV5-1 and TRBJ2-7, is KAGVTQTPRYLIKTRGQQVTLSCSPISGHRSVSWYQQTPGQGLQFLFEYFSETQRNKGNFPGRFSGRQFSNSRSEMNVSTLELGDSALYLCASTRDRGNSYEQYFGPGTRLTVT.

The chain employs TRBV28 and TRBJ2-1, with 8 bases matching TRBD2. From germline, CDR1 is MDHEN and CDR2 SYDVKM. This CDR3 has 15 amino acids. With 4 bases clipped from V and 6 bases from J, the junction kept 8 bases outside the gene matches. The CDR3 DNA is TGTGCCAGCAGTTCATCGGGAGGGATGGGCAATGAGCAGTTCTTC. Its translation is CASSSSGGMGNEQFF.

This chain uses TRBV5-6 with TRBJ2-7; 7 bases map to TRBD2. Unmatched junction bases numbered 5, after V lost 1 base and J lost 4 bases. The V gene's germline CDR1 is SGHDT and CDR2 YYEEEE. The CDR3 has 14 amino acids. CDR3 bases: TGTGCCAGCAGCTTGAACGGGAGGCTATACGAGCAGTACTTC. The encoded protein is CASSLNGRLYEQYF. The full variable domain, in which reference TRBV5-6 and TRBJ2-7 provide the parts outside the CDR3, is DAGVTQSPTHLIKTRGQQVTLRCSPKSGHDTVSWYQQALGQGPQFIFQYYEEEERQRGNFPDRFSGHQFPNYSSELNVNALLLGDSALYLCASSLNGRLYEQYFGPGTRLTVT.

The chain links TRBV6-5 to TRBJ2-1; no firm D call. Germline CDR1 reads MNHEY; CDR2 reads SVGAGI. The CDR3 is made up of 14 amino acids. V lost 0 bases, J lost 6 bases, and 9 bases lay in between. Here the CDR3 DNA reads TGTGCCAGCAGTTACTCGACACAGTCCAATGAGCAGTTCTTC. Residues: CASSYSTQSNEQFF.

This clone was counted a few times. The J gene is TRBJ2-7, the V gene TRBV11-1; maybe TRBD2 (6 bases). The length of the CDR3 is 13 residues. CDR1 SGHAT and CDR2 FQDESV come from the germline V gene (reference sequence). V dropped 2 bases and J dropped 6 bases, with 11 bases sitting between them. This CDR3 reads CASSLYGGGEQYF. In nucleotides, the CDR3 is TGTGCCAGCAGCTTATACGGGGGTGGCGAGCAGTACTTC. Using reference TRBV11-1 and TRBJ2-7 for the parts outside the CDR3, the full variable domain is EAEVAQSPRYKITEKSQAVAFWCDPISGHATLYWYRQILGQGPELLVQFQDESVVDDSQLPKDRFSAERLKGVDSTLKIQPAELGDSAMYLCASSLYGGGEQYFGPGTRLTVT.

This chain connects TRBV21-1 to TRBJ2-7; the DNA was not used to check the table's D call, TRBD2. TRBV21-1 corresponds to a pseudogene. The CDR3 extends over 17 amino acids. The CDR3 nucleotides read TGTGCCAGCAGCAGTTCAAGGGAGACTAGTTTCCGAGCGGAGCAGTACTTC. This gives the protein CASSSSRETSFRAEQYF.

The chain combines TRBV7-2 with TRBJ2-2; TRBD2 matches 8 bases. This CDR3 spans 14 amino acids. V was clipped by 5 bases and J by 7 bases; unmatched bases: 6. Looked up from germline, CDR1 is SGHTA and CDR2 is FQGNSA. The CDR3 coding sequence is TGTGCCAGCAGCCCGGGACTAGGGAGCGGGGAGCTGTTTTTT. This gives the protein CASSPGLGSGELFF.

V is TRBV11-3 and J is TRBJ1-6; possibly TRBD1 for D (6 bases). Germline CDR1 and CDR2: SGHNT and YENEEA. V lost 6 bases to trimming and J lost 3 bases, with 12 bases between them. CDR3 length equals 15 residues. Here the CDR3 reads CASRSRTDYNSPLHF. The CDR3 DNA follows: TGTGCCAGCAGGAGCCGGACAGACTATAATTCACCCCTCCACTTT.

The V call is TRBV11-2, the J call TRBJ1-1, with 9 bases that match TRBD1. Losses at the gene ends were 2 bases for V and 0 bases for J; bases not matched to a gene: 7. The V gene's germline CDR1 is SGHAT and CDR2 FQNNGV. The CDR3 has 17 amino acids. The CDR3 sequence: CASSLKQGARMNTEAFF. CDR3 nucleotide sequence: TGTGCCAGCAGCTTAAAACAGGGGGCCCGGATGAACACTGAAGCTTTCTTT.

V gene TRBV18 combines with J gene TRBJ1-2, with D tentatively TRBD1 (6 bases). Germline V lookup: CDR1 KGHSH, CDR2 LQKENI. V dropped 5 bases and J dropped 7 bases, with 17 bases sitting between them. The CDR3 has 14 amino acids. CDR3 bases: TGTGCCAGCTCAACATCGCCAACAGGGACTGGCTACACCTTC. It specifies CASSTSPTGTGYTF. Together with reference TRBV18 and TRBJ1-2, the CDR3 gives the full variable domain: NAGVMQNPRHLVRRRGQEARLRCSPMKGHSHVYWYRQLPEEGLKFMVYLQKENIIDESGMPKERFSAEFPKEGPSILRIQQVVRGDSAAYFCASSTSPTGTGYTFGSGTRLTVV.

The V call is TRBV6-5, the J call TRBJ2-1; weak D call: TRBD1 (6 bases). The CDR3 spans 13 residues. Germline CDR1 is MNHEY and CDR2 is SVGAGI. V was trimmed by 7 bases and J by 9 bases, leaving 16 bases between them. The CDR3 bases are TGTGCCAGCAAACCGACAGGTACGATTGAGCAGTTCTTC. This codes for CASKPTGTIEQFF.

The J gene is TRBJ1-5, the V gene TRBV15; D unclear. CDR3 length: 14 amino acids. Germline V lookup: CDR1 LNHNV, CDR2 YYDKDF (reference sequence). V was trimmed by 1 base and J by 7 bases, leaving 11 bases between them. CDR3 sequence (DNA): TGTGCCACCAGCAGAGTTTTCGGTAACCAGCCCCAGCATTTT. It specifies CATSRVFGNQPQHF.

The CDR3 loop is CASSLGILVETQYF. CDR3 sequence (DNA): TGTGCCAGCAGCTTAGGCATACTGGTGGAGACCCAGTACTTC. The chain uses TRBV7-2 and TRBJ2-5; no clear D gene. The V gene lost 1 base and the J gene lost 5 bases, with 11 bases spanning the gap. In germline, CDR1 is SGHTA, CDR2 FQGNSA. The CDR3 length is 14 residues.

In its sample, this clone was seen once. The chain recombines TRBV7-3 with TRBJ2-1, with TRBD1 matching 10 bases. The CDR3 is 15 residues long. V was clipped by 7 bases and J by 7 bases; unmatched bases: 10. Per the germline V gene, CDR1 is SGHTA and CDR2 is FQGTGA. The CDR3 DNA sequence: TGTGCCAGCACCAGATTCGGGACAGGGGAGAATGAGCAGTTCTTC. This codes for CASTRFGTGENEQFF. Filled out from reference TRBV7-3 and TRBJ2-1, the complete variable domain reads GAGVSQTPSNKVTEKGKYVELRCDPISGHTALYWYRQSLGQGPEFLIYFQGTGAADDSGLPNDRFFAVRPEGSVSTLKIQRTERGDSAVYLCASTRFGTGENEQFFGPGTRLTVL.